Following are 12 T cell receptor beta chains from one sample sequenced in a study of blood T cell repertoires in COVID-19. Sequencing was performed with immunoSEQ multiplex PCR; in TCRdb, only in-frame clones are kept and a portion is missing. The data show about 210,000 clones, approximately 84% seen once. The sample comprised peripheral blood. The receptor set was obtained from a woman aged 45 to 65 with active or convalescent COVID-19.

The CDR3: CASSLIRGTFPETQYF. The CDR3 nucleotides are TGTGCCAGCAGCTTAATTCGCGGAACTTTCCCAGAGACCCAGTACTTC. The chain employs TRBV11-1 and TRBJ2-5; D is unclear. Germline CDR1 is SGHAT and CDR2 is FQDESV (reference sequence). Trimming cost V 2 bases and J 4 bases, with 17 bases left between them. This CDR3 is built from 16 residues.

This clone has only one observation. This chain links TRBV18 with TRBJ1-1; 7 bases line up with TRBD1. Unmatched junction bases numbered 5, after V lost 5 bases and J lost 2 bases. The length of the CDR3 is 14 residues. Germline values: CDR1 KGHSH, CDR2 LQKENI. CDR3 bases: TGTGCCAGCTCAAGACAGGGAGAAAACACTGAAGCTTTCTTT. Amino acids: CASSRQGENTEAFF.

V gene TRBV11-2 combines with J gene TRBJ2-7; 7 bases are shared with TRBD1. Trimming at V came to 1 base and at J to 6 bases, leaving 6 bases not matched to a gene. The CDR3 is made up of 14 amino acids. The germline CDR1 and CDR2 sequences are SGHAT and FQNNGV. This CDR3 is CASSLGQGVGEQYF. CDR3 sequence (DNA): TGTGCCAGCAGCTTAGGGCAGGGGGTTGGCGAGCAGTACTTC.

The CDR3 DNA sequence: TGCGCCAGCACCATCGCGGGACTAGCGAACAATGAGCAGTTCTTC. It encodes CASTIAGLANNEQFF. The rearrangement links TRBV5-1 to TRBJ2-1, with TRBD2 identical over 10 bases. Trimming cost V 6 bases and J 5 bases; bases outside gene matches: 8. This CDR3 spans 15 amino acids. Germline loops: CDR1 SGHRS, CDR2 YFSETQ.

The chain carries TRBV9 and TRBJ1-6; TRBD1 might be the D (6 bases). Trimming cost V 3 bases and J 8 bases, with 12 bases left between them. CDR3 length equals 14 residues. Per germline, CDR1 SGDLS and CDR2 YYNGEE. This chain's CDR3 is CASSARGGYSPLHF. The CDR3, as DNA: TGTGCCAGCAGCGCTAGGGGGGGGTATTCACCCCTCCACTTT.

This chain joins TRBV7-9 and TRBJ2-7; a possible D gene is TRBD1 (6 bases). Trimming took 0 bases from V and 1 from J, leaving 16 bases between them. Germline V gives CDR1 SEHNR, CDR2 FQNEAQ (reference sequence). CDR3 size: 17 residues. CDR3 sequence reads: CASSLAFGWGQSYEQYF. DNA for the CDR3: TGTGCCAGCAGCTTAGCTTTCGGGTGGGGACAATCCTACGAGCAGTACTTC.

This clone was detected only once. The chain combines TRBV28 with TRBJ2-3; D is possibly TRBD2 (5 bases). Deletions cut 7 bases from V and 2 bases from J, with 19 bases between. Germline-derived CDR1 and CDR2 are MDHEN and SYDVKM. This CDR3 region has 16 residues. CDR3 in DNA: TGTGCCAGCAACCGAGGGATCAAGAGAGACACAGATACGCAGTATTTT. Amino acids: CASNRGIKRDTDTQYF. The entire variable domain, with the rest obtained from reference TRBV28 and TRBJ2-3, is as follows: DVKVTQSSRYLVKRTGEKVFLECVQDMDHENMFWYRQDPGLGLRLIYFSYDVKMKEKGDIPEGYSVSREKKERFSLILESASTNQTSMYLCASNRGIKRDTDTQYFGPGTRLTVL.

The rearrangement joins TRBV4-2 to TRBJ2-1, with D possibly matching TRBD2 (5 bases). CDR1 is LGHNA, CDR2 YNFKEQ, per germline. The CDR3 runs 14 residues. V dropped 0 bases and J dropped 7 bases, with 10 bases sitting between them. Here the CDR3 DNA reads TGTGCCAGCAGCCAAGACGGGGTAGAAAATGAGCAGTTCTTC. Translation: CASSQDGVENEQFF.

The CDR3 is CASSLRFQGYQPQHF. Here the CDR3 DNA reads TGTGCCAGCAGCTTAAGGTTCCAGGGGTATCAGCCCCAGCATTTT. V and J are TRBV7-2 and TRBJ1-5, with D possibly matching TRBD1 (6 bases). CDR3 length: 15 amino acids. V was pared by 2 bases and J by 5 bases, with 13 bases between. Germline V gene sequence: CDR1 SGHTA, CDR2 FQGNSA.

This rearrangement joins TRBV2 to TRBJ1-1; 8 nucleotides match TRBD1. Trimming took 10 bases from V and 1 from J; bases not matched to a gene: 11. CDR3 size: 15 residues. CDR1 and CDR2 (germline): SNHLY, FYNNEI. Here the CDR3 reads CATHLTGAANTEAFF. The CDR3 DNA reads TGTGCCACCCACCTGACAGGGGCGGCGAACACTGAAGCTTTCTTT.

V usage is TRBV4-1 and J usage is TRBJ2-1, with TRBD2 matching over 7 bases. The length of the CDR3 is 17 residues. After removal of 0 bases from V and 7 bases from J, the junction contained 12 bases not matched to a gene. CDR1 and CDR2 from the germline V gene are MGHRA and YSYEKL. CDR3 DNA: TGCGCCAGCAGCCAAGAACCCCCGCGGCGGGAGAGTAATGAGCAGTTCTTC. Translated: CASSQEPPRRESNEQFF.

The rearrangement links TRBV2 to TRBJ2-2; D gene ambiguous. There are 16 residues in the CDR3. The germline gives CDR1 SNHLY, CDR2 FYNNEI. Trimming removed 0 bases at V and 1 base at J, with 9 bases between. For the CDR3, the DNA is TGTGCCAGCAGTGAAGCGGGCCTACGGAACACCGGGGAGCTGTTTTTT. Residues: CASSEAGLRNTGELFF.